This T cell receptor (beta chain) appears in the sequencing data of a study of T cell repertoires in cytomegalovirus infection. Study results and caveats: Clonotypes of TCR beta that were HLA-C-restricted and CMV-specific dominated the ex vivo response.

Germline V lookup: CDR1 SGHTA, CDR2 FQGNSA. Trimming took 0 bases from V and 6 from J, leaving 12 bases between them. This CDR3 region has 15 residues. Each CDR3 protein gets one entry after TCRdb re-called the reads with MiXCR. The sample includes roughly 640,000 distinct CDR3 sequences, roughly 24% of them seen just once. As for this clonotype: Its antigen is unknown. Since a much larger clone is just one base distant, this may be a read error.

The V and J genes are TRBV7-2 and TRBJ2-1; a possible D gene is TRBD1 (5 bases). The sequencing input was CD8+ T cells from PBMCs. The source is a human donor in good health (CMV status not recorded). Some clones in this sample may be carry-over from other donors' samples. This CDR3 is CASSLAVGRFNEQFF. CDR3 sequence (DNA): TGTGCCAGCAGCTTAGCGGTGGGGCGGTTCAATGAGCAGTTCTTC.